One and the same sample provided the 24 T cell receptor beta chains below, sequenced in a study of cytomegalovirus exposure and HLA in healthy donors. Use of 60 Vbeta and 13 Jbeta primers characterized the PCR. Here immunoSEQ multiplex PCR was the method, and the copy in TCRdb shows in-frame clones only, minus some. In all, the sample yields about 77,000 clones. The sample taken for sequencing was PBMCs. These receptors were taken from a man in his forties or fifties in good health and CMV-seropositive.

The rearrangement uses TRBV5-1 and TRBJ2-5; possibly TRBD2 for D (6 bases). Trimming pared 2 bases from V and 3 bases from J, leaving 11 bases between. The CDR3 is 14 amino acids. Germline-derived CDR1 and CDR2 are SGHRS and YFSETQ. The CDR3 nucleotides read TGCGCCAGCAGCTTTGGTGGAGGGGAAGAGACCCAGTACTTC. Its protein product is CASSFGGGEETQYF.

CDR3: CASSLGQGDGELFF. CDR3 coding DNA: TGTGCCAGCAGCCTGGGACAGGGGGACGGGGAGCTGTTTTTT. The V call is TRBV27, the J call TRBJ2-2; TRBD1 matches at 11 bases. CDR1 is MNHEY and CDR2 is SMNVEV in the germline V gene (reference sequence). The trim removed 6 bases at V and 7 bases at J, leaving 4 bases unmatched. CDR3 length: 14 residues.

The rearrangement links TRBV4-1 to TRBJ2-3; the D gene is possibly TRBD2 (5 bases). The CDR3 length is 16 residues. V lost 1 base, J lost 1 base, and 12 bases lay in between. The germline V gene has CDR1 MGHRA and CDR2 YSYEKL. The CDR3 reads CASSQVRADRTDTQYF. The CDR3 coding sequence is TGCGCCAGCAGCCAAGTAAGAGCGGACCGCACAGATACGCAGTATTTT.

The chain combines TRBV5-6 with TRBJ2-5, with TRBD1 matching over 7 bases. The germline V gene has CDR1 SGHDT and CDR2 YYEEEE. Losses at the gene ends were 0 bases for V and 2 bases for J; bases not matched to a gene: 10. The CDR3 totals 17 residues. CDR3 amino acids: CASSLGFEGARQETQYF. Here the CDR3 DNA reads TGTGCCAGCAGCTTGGGATTCGAGGGGGCTCGGCAAGAGACCCAGTACTTC.

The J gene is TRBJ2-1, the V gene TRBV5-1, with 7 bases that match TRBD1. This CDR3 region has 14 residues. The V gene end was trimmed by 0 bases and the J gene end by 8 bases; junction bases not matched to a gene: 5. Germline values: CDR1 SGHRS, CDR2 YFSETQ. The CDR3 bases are TGCGCCAGCAGCTTGGGTCCAGGGGGTGATGAGCAGTTCTTC. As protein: CASSLGPGGDEQFF.

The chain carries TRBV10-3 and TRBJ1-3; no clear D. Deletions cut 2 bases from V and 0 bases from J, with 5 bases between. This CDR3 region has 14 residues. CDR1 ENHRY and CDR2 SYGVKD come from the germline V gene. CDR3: CAISEAGSGNTIYF. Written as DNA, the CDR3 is TGTGCCATCAGTGAGGCAGGCTCTGGAAACACCATATATTTT.

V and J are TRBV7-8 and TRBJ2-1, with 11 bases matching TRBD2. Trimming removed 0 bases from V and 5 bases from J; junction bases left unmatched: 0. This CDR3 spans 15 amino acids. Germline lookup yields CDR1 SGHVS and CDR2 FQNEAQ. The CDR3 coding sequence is TGTGCCAGCAGCTTAGCGGGACTAGCGGACAATGAGCAGTTCTTC. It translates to CASSLAGLADNEQFF.

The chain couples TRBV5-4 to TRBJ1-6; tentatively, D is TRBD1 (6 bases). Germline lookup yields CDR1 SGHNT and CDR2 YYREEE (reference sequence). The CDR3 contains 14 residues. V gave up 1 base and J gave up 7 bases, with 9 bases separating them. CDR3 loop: CASSLQGWNSPLHF. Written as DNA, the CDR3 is TGTGCCAGCAGCTTGCAGGGGTGGAATTCACCCCTCCACTTT.

The CDR3 bases are TGCGCCAGCAGCTTGGGGGGAGCCTCTGGAAACACCATATATTTT. It yields the protein CASSLGGASGNTIYF. The rearrangement uses TRBV5-1 and TRBJ1-3; D is undetermined. This CDR3 spans 15 amino acids. The V end lost 0 bases, the J end lost 0 bases, and 7 bases lay between the germline ends. Germline V CDR1 and CDR2: SGHRS, YFSETQ.

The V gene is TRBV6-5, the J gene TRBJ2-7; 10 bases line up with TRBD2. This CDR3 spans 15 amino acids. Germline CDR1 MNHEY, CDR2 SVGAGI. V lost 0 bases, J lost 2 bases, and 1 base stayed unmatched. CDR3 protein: CASSYSSGGAYEQYV. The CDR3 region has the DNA TGTGCCAGCAGTTACTCGAGCGGGGGGGCCTACGAGCAGTACGTC.

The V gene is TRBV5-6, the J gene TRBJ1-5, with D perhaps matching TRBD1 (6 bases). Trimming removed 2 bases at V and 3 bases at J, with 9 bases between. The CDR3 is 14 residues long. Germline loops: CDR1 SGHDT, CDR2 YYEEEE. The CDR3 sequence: CASSFGTINQPQHF. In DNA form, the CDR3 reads TGTGCCAGCAGCTTTGGGACAATCAATCAGCCCCAGCATTTT.

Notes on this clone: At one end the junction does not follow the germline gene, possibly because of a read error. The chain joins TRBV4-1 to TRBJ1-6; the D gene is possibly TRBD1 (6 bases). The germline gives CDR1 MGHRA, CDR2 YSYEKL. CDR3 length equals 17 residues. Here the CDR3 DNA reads TGCGCCGGCAGTCCCGAGAGGCGGACAGCCTATAATTCACCCCTCCACTTT. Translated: CAGSPERRTAYNSPLHF.

The CDR3 region has the DNA TGTGCCAGCAGTGCCCTCAGCGGCCCTTATGGCTACACCTTC. It encodes CASSALSGPYGYTF. The rearrangement uses TRBV2 and TRBJ1-2; unclear D gene. V was trimmed by 4 bases and J by 5 bases, leaving 14 bases between them. Looked up from germline, CDR1 is SNHLY and CDR2 is FYNNEI. This CDR3 spans 14 amino acids. The whole variable domain, filled in from reference TRBV2 and TRBJ1-2, reads EPEVTQTPSHQVTQMGQEVILRCVPISNHLYFYWYRQILGQKVEFLVSFYNNEISEKSEIFDDQFSVERPDGSNFTLKIRSTKLEDSAMYFCASSALSGPYGYTFGSGTRLTVV.

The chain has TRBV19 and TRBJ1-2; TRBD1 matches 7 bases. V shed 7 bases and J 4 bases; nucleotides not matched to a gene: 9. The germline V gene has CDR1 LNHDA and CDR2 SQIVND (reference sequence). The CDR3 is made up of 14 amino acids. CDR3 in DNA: TGTGCCAGTATTCCGGGACAGAGCCTCTATGGCTACACCTTC. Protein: CASIPGQSLYGYTF.

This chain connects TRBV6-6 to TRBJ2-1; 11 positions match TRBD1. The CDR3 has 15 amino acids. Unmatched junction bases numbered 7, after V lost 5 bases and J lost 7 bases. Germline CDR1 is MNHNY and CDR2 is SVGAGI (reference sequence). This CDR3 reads CASSPRTGGKNEQFF. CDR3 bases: TGTGCCAGCAGTCCGCGGACAGGGGGCAAAAATGAGCAGTTCTTC.

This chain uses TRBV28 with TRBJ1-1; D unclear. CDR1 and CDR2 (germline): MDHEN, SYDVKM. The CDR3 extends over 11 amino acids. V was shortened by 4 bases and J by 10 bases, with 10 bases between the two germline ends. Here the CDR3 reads CASSSSVPAFF. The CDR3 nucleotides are TGTGCCAGCAGTTCGTCCGTTCCAGCTTTCTTT.

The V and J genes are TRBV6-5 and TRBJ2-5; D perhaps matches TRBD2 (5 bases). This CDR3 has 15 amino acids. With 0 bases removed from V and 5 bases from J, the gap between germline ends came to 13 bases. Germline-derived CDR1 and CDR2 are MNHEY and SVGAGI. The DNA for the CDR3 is TGTGCCAGCAGTTACTCTCGAGGGAATTGGGAGACCCAGTACTTC. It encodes CASSYSRGNWETQYF.

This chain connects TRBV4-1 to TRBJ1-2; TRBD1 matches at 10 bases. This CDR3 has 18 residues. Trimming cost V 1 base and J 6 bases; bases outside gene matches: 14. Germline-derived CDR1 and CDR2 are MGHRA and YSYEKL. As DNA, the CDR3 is TGCGCCAGCAGCCAAGTATGGATCCGTGACAGGGGGCTCCATGGCTACACCTTC. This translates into CASSQVWIRDRGLHGYTF.

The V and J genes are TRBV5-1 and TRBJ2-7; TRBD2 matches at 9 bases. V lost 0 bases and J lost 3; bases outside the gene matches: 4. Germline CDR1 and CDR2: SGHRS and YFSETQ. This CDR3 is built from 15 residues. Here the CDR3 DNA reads TGCGCCAGCAGCTTGGGGCTAGCGGGGAACTACGAGCAGTACGTC. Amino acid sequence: CASSLGLAGNYEQYV.

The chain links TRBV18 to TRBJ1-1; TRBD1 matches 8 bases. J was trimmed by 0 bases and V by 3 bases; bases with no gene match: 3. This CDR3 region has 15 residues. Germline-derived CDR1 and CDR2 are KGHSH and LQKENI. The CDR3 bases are TGTGCCAGCTCACCTGGACAGGGCTTGAACACTGAAGCTTTCTTT. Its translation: CASSPGQGLNTEAFF.

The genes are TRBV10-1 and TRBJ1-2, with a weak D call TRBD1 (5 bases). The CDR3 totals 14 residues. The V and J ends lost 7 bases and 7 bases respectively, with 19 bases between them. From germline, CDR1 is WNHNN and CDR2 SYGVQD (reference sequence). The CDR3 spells CASTTPWDSFGYTF. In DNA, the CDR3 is TGCGCCAGCACCACCCCGTGGGACTCGTTTGGCTACACCTTC.

CDR3 nucleotides: TGTGCCAGCAGTTTAAGGGGGCCTGGAAACACCATATATTTT. Translating gives CASSLRGPGNTIYF. V and J are TRBV27 and TRBJ1-3; 7 nucleotides match TRBD1. Germline V gene sequence: CDR1 MNHEY, CDR2 SMNVEV (reference sequence). J gave up 2 bases and V 2 bases, and 0 bases lay outside the gene matches. This CDR3 spans 14 amino acids.

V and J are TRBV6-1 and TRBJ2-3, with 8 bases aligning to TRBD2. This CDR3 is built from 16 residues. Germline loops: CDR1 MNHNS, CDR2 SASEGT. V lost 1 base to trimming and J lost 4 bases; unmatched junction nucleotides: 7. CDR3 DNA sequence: TGTGCCAGCAGTGAAGGGGAACGGGAGGGAGCAGATACGCAGTATTTT. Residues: CASSEGEREGADTQYF.

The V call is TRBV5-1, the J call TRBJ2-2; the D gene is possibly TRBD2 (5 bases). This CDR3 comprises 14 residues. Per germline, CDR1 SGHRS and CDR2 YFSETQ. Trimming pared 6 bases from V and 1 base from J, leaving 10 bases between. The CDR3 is CASKIAGNTGELFF. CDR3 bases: TGCGCCAGCAAAATCGCGGGGAACACCGGGGAGCTGTTTTTT.